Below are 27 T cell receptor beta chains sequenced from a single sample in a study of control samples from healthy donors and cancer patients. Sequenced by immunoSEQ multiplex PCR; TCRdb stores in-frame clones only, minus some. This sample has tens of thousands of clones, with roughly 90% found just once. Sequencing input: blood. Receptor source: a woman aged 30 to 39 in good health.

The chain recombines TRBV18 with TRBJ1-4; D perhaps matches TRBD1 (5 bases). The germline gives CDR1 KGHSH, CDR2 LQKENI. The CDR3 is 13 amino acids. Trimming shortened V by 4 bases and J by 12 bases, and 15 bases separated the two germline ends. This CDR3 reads CASSLDGGEELFF. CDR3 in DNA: TGTGCCAGCTCACTTGACGGGGGAGAAGAACTGTTTTTT. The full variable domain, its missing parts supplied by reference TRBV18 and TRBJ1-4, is NAGVMQNPRHLVRRRGQEARLRCSPMKGHSHVYWYRQLPEEGLKFMVYLQKENIIDESGMPKERFSAEFPKEGPSILRIQQVVRGDSAAYFCASSLDGGEELFFGSGTQLSVL.

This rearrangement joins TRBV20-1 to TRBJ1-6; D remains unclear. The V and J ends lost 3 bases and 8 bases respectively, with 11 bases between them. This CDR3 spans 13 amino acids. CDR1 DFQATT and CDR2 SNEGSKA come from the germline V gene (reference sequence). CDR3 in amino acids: CSASYGNDSPLHF. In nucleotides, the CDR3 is TGCAGTGCTAGTTACGGGAATGATTCACCCCTCCACTTT.

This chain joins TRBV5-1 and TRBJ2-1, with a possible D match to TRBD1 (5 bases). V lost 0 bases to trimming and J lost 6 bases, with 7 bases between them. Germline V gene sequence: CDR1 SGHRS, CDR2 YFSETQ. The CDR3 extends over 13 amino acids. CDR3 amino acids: CASSLGGSNEQFF. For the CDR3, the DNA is TGCGCCAGCAGCTTGGGGGGCAGCAATGAGCAGTTCTTC.

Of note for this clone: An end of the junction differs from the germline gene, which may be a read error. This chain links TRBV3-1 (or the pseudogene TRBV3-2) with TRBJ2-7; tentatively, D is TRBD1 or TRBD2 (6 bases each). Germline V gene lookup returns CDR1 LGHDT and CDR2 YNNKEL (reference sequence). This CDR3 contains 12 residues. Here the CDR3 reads CASSQEGQRTTF. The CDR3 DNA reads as TGTGCCAGCAGCCAAGAGGGACAAAGGACTACTTTC.

The CDR3 DNA is TGCAGCGTTGAAGCTTTGGGTATAGATACGCAGTATTTT. The encoded protein is CSVEALGIDTQYF. V usage is TRBV29-1 and J usage is TRBJ2-3; D gene ambiguous. V lost 1 base and J lost 5, with 10 bases in between. The CDR3 is 13 amino acids. The germline CDR1 and CDR2 sequences are SQVTM and ANQGSEA.

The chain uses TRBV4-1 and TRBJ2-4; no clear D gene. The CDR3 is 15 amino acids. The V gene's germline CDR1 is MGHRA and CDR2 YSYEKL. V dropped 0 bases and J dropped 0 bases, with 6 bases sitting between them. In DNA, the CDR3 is TGCGCCAGCAGCCAAGATGCGGTAGCCAAAAACATTCAGTACTTC. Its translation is CASSQDAVAKNIQYF.

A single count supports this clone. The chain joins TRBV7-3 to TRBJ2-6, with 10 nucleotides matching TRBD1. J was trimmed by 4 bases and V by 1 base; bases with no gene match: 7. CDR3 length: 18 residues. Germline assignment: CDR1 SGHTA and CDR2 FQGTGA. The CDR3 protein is CASSLMGQGMRGANVLTF. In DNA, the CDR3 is TGTGCCAGCAGCTTAATGGGACAGGGGATGAGAGGGGCCAACGTCCTGACTTTC.

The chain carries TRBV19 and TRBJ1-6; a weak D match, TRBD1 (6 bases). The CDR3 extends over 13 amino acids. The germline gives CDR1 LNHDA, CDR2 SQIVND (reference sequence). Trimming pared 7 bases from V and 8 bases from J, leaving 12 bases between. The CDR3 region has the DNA TGTGCCAGTAACGACCCAGGGGATTCACCCCTCCACTTT. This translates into CASNDPGDSPLHF.

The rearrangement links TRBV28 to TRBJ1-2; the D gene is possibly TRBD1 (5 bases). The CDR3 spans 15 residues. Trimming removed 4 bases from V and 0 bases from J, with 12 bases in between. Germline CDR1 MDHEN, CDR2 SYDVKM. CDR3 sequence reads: CASSSTGPPNYGYTF. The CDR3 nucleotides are TGTGCCAGCAGTTCTACAGGCCCCCCTAACTATGGCTACACCTTC.

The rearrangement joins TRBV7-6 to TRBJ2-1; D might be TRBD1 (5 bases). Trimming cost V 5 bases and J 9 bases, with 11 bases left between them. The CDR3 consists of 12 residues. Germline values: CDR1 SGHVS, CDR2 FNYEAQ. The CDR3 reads CASSPDSSEQFF. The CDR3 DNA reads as TGTGCCAGCAGCCCCGACAGCTCTGAGCAGTTCTTC.

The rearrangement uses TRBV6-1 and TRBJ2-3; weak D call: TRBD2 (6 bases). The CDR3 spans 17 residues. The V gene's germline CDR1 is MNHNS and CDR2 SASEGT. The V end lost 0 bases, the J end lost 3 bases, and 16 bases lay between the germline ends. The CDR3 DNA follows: TGTGCCAGCAGTGAAGCGGCGGGGATTGGGGGGACAGATACGCAGTATTTT. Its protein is CASSEAAGIGGTDTQYF.

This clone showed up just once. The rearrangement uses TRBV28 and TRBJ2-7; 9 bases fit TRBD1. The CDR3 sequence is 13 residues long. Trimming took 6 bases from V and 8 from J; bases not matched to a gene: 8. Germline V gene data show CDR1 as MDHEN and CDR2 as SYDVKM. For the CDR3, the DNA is TGTGCCAGCAGCACGGGACAGGGTTCCAAGCAGTACTTC. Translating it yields CASSTGQGSKQYF.

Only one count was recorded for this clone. The CDR3 DNA reads TGCGCCAGCAGCTTGGGGACCAGGAGCTCCTACAATGAGCAGTTCTTC. This translates into CASSLGTRSSYNEQFF. The V call is TRBV5-1, the J call TRBJ2-1; D is uncertain. Germline loops: CDR1 SGHRS, CDR2 YFSETQ. The length of the CDR3 is 16 residues. Trimming removed 0 bases at V and 0 bases at J, with 10 bases between.

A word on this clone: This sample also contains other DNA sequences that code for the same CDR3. CDR3 coding DNA: TGTGCCAGCAGCGTAGGGTCGGGAGGGTATAATTCACCCCTCCACTTT. Residues: CASSVGSGGYNSPLHF. The chain employs TRBV9 and TRBJ1-6; D remains unclear. Germline-derived CDR1 and CDR2 are SGDLS and YYNGEE. The CDR3 length is 16 residues. Trimming left V 0 bases short and J 4 bases short, with 11 bases between.

DNA of the CDR3: TGTGCCAGCAGCTTATACGCAGGGATGGAGAATCAGCCCCAGCATTTT. Residues: CASSLYAGMENQPQHF. The chain joins TRBV7-9 to TRBJ1-5; TRBD1 might be the D (5 bases). V was clipped by 2 bases and J by 4 bases, with 15 bases between them. The germline V gene encodes CDR1 SEHNR and CDR2 FQNEAQ (reference sequence). This CDR3 spans 16 amino acids.

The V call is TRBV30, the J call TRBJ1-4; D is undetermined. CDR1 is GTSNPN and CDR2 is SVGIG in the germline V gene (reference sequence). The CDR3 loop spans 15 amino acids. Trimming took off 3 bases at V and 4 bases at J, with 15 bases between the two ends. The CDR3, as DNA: TGTGCCTGGAGCGAACCCGCAGATTATAATGAAAAACTGTTTTTT. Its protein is CAWSEPADYNEKLFF.

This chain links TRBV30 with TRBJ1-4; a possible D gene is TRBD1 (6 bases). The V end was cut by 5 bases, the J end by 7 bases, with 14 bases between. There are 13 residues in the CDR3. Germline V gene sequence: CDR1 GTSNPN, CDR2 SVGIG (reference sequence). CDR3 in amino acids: CAWAFTGSEKLFF. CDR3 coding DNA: TGTGCCTGGGCTTTTACAGGGAGTGAAAAACTGTTTTTT.

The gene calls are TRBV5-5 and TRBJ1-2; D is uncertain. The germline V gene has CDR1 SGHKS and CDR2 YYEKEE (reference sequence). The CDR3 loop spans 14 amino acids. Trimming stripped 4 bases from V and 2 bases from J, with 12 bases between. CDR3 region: CASSPGTGNYGYTF. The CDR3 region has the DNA TGTGCCAGCAGCCCTGGAACCGGGAACTATGGCTACACCTTC.

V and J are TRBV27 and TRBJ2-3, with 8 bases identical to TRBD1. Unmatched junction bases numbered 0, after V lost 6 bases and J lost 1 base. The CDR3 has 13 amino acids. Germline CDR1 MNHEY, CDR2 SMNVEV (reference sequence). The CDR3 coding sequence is TGTGCCAGCAGGGGACAGGGCACAGATACGCAGTATTTT. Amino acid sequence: CASRGQGTDTQYF.

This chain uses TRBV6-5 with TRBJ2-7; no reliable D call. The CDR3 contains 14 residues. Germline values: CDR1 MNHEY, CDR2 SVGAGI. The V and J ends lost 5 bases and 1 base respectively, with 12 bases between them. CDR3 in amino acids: CASSPSEPSYEQYF. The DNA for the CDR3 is TGTGCCAGCAGTCCCTCGGAGCCATCCTACGAGCAGTACTTC.

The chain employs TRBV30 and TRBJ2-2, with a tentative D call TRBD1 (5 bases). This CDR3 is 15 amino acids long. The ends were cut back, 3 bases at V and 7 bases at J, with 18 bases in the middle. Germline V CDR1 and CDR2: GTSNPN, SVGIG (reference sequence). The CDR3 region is CAWRRGRIRDGELFF. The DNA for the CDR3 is TGTGCCTGGAGGCGTGGGCGTATCAGGGACGGGGAGCTGTTTTTT.

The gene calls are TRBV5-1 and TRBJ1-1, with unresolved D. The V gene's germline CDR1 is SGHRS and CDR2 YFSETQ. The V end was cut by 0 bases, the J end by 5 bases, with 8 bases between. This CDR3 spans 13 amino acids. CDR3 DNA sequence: TGCGCCAGCAGCTTGGCGACGGGGACTGAAGCTTTCTTT. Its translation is CASSLATGTEAFF. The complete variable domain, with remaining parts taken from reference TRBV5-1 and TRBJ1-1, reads KAGVTQTPRYLIKTRGQQVTLSCSPISGHRSVSWYQQTPGQGLQFLFEYFSETQRNKGNFPGRFSGRQFSNSRSEMNVSTLELGDSALYLCASSLATGTEAFFGQGTRLTVV.

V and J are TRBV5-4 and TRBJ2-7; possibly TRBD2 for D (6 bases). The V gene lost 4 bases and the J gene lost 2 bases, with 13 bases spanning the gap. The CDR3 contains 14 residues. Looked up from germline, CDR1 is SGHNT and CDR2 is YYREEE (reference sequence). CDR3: CASSRGTVPYEQYF. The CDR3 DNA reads TGTGCCAGCAGCCGGGGGACGGTTCCCTACGAGCAGTACTTC.

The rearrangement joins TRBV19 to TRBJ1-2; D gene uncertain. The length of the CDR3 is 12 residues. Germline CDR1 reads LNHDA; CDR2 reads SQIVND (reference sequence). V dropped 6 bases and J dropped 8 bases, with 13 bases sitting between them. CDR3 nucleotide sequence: TGTGCCAGTAGCCCGTTGGAAGGCGGCTACACCTTC. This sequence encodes CASSPLEGGYTF.

DNA of the CDR3: TGTGCCAGCAGCCCGGACAGGGGAGGAGAGACCCAGTACTTC. As protein: CASSPDRGGETQYF. The chain is built from TRBV7-3 and TRBJ2-5; 9 bases agree with TRBD1. The V and J ends lost 5 bases and 4 bases, in that order; junction bases with no gene match: 5. Germline CDR1 SGHTA, CDR2 FQGTGA. There are 14 residues in the CDR3.

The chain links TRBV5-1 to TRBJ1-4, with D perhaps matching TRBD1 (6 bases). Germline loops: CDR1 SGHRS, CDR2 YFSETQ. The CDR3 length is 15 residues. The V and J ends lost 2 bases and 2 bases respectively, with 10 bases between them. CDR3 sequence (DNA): TGCGCCAGCAGCTTCAGGGGTTCGACTAATGAAAAACTGTTTTTT. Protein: CASSFRGSTNEKLFF.

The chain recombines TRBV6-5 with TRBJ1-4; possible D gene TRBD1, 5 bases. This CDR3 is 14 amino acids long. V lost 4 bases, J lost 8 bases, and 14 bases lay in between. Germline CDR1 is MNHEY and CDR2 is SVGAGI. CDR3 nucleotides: TGTGCCAGCAGTTCGGGACCTGGAGGGGAAAAACTGTTTTTT. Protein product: CASSSGPGGEKLFF.